This paragraph covers one T cell receptor beta chain sequence. The antigen is unknown. This entry comes from a study of cytomegalovirus exposure and HLA in healthy donors. Points from the study as a whole: Earlier findings revealed that most TCR beta V segments proved productive either about 87% or about 30% of the time.

PCR used 60 Vbeta primers and 13 Jbeta primers. This table comes from immunoSEQ multiplex PCR, and its TCRdb copy is limited to in-frame clones, with some not included. The table has about 210,000 clones, roughly 80% seen once. In germline, CDR1 is SGHAT, CDR2 FQNNGV. Trimming took off 0 bases at V and 6 bases at J, with 9 bases between the two ends. This CDR3 has 13 amino acids. The sequence was collected from a man in his forties or fifties in good health and CMV-seropositive. The chain uses TRBV11-2 and TRBJ2-7; weak D call: TRBD1 (5 bases). Sequenced input: PBMCs. The DNA of the CDR3 is TGTGCCAGCAGCTTAGATCCAGGGATCGAGCAGTACGTC. It translates to CASSLDPGIEQYV.